This TCR beta chain was found in a study of cytomegalovirus exposure and HLA in healthy donors. Study-wide findings and caveats: Later analysis identified several of the most significant clusters that appeared linked to common viral pathogens.

Use of 60 Vbeta and 13 Jbeta primers characterized the PCR. TCRdb's copy holds only in-frame clones and misses some; the assay was immunoSEQ multiplex PCR. Among about 150,000 clones, around 80% were seen once, and the ten largest hold 6.5% to 8.5%. The CDR3 covers 16 residues. Germline CDR1 GTSNPN, CDR2 SVGIG (reference sequence). This clone was recorded once. As yet, its antigen is unknown. The rearrangement links TRBV30 to TRBJ2-5; D perhaps matches TRBD2 (5 bases). The DNA end favors TRBJ2-7, so the J call may be wrong. Specimen: PBMCs. The TCR originated in a young man in good health and CMV-seropositive. CDR3 region: CAWGDHFQTMSYEQYF. In DNA form, the CDR3 reads TGTGCCTGGGGAGATCATTTTCAGACTATGTCCTACGAGCAGTACTTC.